Listed below are T cell receptor beta chains from one sample, sequenced in a study of shared clonotypes between healthy human individuals. Measured with immunoSEQ multiplex PCR; TCRdb has only the in-frame clones, and not every one. The table lists some 790,000 clones, just under 75% of them singletons. Sequencing used memory CD4+ T cells sorted from blood. These receptors all stem from a woman aged 25 to 39 in good health. CDR3s include the opening cysteine and the closing phenylalanine or tryptophan. Fields, in order: clone size, J gene, V gene, D gene, CDR3 protein, CDR3 DNA. The D gene is left open where the match is weak. Rows give clone size only sometimes, using once, few, many, or a class for an expanded clone.

clone_size: NA; j_call: TRBJ2-7; v_call: TRBV7-2; d_call: NA; cdr3_aa: CASSFGGETYEQYF; cdr3_nt: TGTGCCAGCAGCTTTGGAGGGGAAACTTACGAGCAGTACTTC
clone_size: NA; j_call: TRBJ2-3; v_call: TRBV6-6; d_call: TRBD2; cdr3_aa: CASSSASGIQYF; cdr3_nt: TGTGCCAGCAGTTCTGCTAGCGGTATTCAGTATTTT
clone_size: NA; j_call: TRBJ2-3; v_call: TRBV30; d_call: NA; cdr3_aa: CAWSIPGVSNTQYF; cdr3_nt: TGTGCCTGGAGTATCCCCGGTGTCTCGAATACGCAGTATTTT
clone_size: NA; j_call: TRBJ2-7; v_call: TRBV7-2; d_call: TRBD2; cdr3_aa: CASSSQTSGGQPAHEQYF; cdr3_nt: TGTGCCAGCAGCTCCCAGACTAGCGGGGGACAACCGGCCCACGAGCAGTACTTC
clone_size: NA; j_call: TRBJ2-2; v_call: TRBV10-3; d_call: NA; cdr3_aa: CAISGFLGIDTGELFF; cdr3_nt: TGTGCCATCAGTGGGTTCCTGGGGATTGACACCGGGGAGCTGTTTTTT
clone_size: NA; j_call: TRBJ1-3; v_call: TRBV28; d_call: NA; cdr3_aa: CASSSAGTFGGNTIYF; cdr3_nt: TGTGCCAGCAGTTCCGCAGGGACTTTCGGGGGAAACACCATATATTTT
clone_size: NA; j_call: TRBJ2-4; v_call: TRBV5-1; d_call: NA; cdr3_aa: CASSEELAPRIQYF; cdr3_nt: TGCGCCAGCAGCGAAGAACTGGCCCCCCGAATTCAGTACTTC
clone_size: NA; j_call: TRBJ1-2; v_call: TRBV12-5; d_call: TRBD1; cdr3_aa: CASGPQGLGSGYTF; cdr3_nt: TGTGCTAGTGGTCCACAGGGGCTCGGTAGTGGCTACACCTTC
clone_size: NA; j_call: TRBJ2-1; v_call: TRBV6-5; d_call: NA; cdr3_aa: CASSARGGSYNEQFF; cdr3_nt: TGTGCCAGCAGTGCGCGGGGAGGATCCTACAATGAGCAGTTCTTC
clone_size: NA; j_call: TRBJ2-6; v_call: TRBV28; d_call: NA; cdr3_aa: CASGSDSSPGANVLTF; cdr3_nt: TGTGCCAGCGGCTCTGACAGCAGTCCTGGGGCCAACGTCCTGACTTTC
clone_size: NA; j_call: TRBJ2-3; v_call: TRBV7-9; d_call: TRBD2; cdr3_aa: CASSPTSGRAGDTDTQYF; cdr3_nt: TGTGCCAGCAGCCCGACTAGCGGGAGGGCCGGGGACACAGATACGCAGTATTTT
clone_size: few; j_call: TRBJ1-5; v_call: TRBV28; d_call: NA; cdr3_aa: CASSSGTGNQPQHF; cdr3_nt: TGTGCCAGCAGTTCCGGGACCGGGAATCAGCCCCAGCATTTT
clone_size: NA; j_call: TRBJ1-1; v_call: TRBV5-1; d_call: NA; cdr3_aa: CASSSLGGNTEAFF; cdr3_nt: TGCGCCAGCAGCAGCTTAGGGGGGAACACTGAAGCTTTCTTT
clone_size: NA; j_call: TRBJ2-1; v_call: TRBV29-1; d_call: NA; cdr3_aa: CSVVRGPMLNEQFF; cdr3_nt: TGCAGCGTTGTCCGGGGCCCAATGTTAAATGAGCAGTTCTTC
clone_size: many; j_call: TRBJ1-1; v_call: TRBV29-1; d_call: TRBD1; cdr3_aa: CSVEPTGVNTEAFF; cdr3_nt: TGCAGCGTTGAACCGACAGGGGTGAACACTGAAGCTTTCTTT
clone_size: NA; j_call: TRBJ1-4; v_call: TRBV29-1; d_call: NA; cdr3_aa: CSVEDYKRGEKLFF; cdr3_nt: TGCAGCGTTGAAGATTATAAGAGGGGTGAAAAACTGTTTTTT
clone_size: NA; j_call: TRBJ2-6; v_call: TRBV4-1; d_call: TRBD1; cdr3_aa: CASSREGTAGANVLTF; cdr3_nt: TGCGCCAGCAGCCGAGAGGGGACAGCTGGGGCCAACGTCCTGACTTTC
clone_size: once; j_call: TRBJ2-2; v_call: TRBV11-2; d_call: NA; cdr3_aa: CASSPDAANTGELFF; cdr3_nt: TGTGCCAGCAGCCCCGATGCCGCGAACACCGGGGAGCTGTTTTTT
clone_size: once; j_call: TRBJ2-2; v_call: TRBV7-6; d_call: TRBD2; cdr3_aa: CASSFRLASNTGELFF; cdr3_nt: TGTGCCAGCAGTTTTCGACTAGCGTCGAACACCGGGGAGCTGTTTTTT
clone_size: NA; j_call: TRBJ2-7; v_call: TRBV18; d_call: TRBD2; cdr3_aa: CASSPRGLAGTRSIHEQYF; cdr3_nt: TGTGCCAGCTCACCACGGGGACTAGCGGGAACACGGAGTATCCACGAGCAGTACTTC
clone_size: NA; j_call: TRBJ2-2; v_call: TRBV28; d_call: TRBD1; cdr3_aa: CASRKGDRNTGELFF; cdr3_nt: TGTGCCAGCAGGAAGGGGGACAGAAACACCGGGGAGCTGTTTTTT
clone_size: NA; j_call: TRBJ1-1; v_call: TRBV5-6; d_call: NA; cdr3_aa: CASSLTMNTEAFF; cdr3_nt: TGTGCCAGCAGCTTGACGATGAACACTGAAGCTTTCTTT
clone_size: NA; j_call: TRBJ2-5; v_call: TRBV5-1; d_call: TRBD2; cdr3_aa: CASSSRGLVEETQYF; cdr3_nt: TGCGCCAGCAGCTCTAGAGGACTAGTGGAAGAGACCCAGTACTTC
clone_size: NA; j_call: TRBJ2-7; v_call: TRBV5-6; d_call: NA; cdr3_aa: CASSLGPGYEQYF; cdr3_nt: TGTGCCAGCAGCTTGGGCCCGGGCTACGAGCAGTACTTC
clone_size: NA; j_call: TRBJ1-1; v_call: TRBV6-6; d_call: NA; cdr3_aa: CASRTPAGVTEAFF; cdr3_nt: TGTGCCAGCAGAACCCCCGCGGGGGTTACTGAAGCTTTCTTT
clone_size: NA; j_call: TRBJ2-7; v_call: TRBV4-1; d_call: NA; cdr3_aa: CASSQRGAGGTYEQYF; cdr3_nt: TGCGCCAGCAGCCAACGCGGGGCGGGCGGGACCTACGAGCAGTACTTC
clone_size: NA; j_call: TRBJ1-3; v_call: TRBV11-2; d_call: NA; cdr3_aa: CASSYGRSTRNTIYF; cdr3_nt: TGTGCCAGCAGCTACGGGCGATCAACGAGAAACACCATATATTTT
clone_size: NA; j_call: TRBJ1-6; v_call: TRBV5-1; d_call: TRBD1; cdr3_aa: CASSSGTEGPSPLHF; cdr3_nt: TGCGCCAGCAGCTCCGGGACAGAAGGACCATCACCCCTCCACTTT
clone_size: NA; j_call: TRBJ2-1; v_call: TRBV28; d_call: TRBD2; cdr3_aa: CASSSRTSGKPNEQFF; cdr3_nt: TGTGCCAGCAGTTCACGGACTAGCGGGAAACCCAATGAGCAGTTCTTC
clone_size: NA; j_call: TRBJ2-3; v_call: TRBV9; d_call: TRBD2; cdr3_aa: CASSQVAGGTDTQYF; cdr3_nt: TGTGCCAGCAGCCAAGTAGCGGGTGGGACAGATACGCAGTATTTT
clone_size: NA; j_call: TRBJ1-2; v_call: TRBV29-1; d_call: NA; cdr3_aa: CSAATLGNYGYTF; cdr3_nt: TGCAGCGCCGCTACGTTGGGAAACTATGGCTACACCTTC
clone_size: NA; j_call: TRBJ1-1; v_call: TRBV29-1; d_call: NA; cdr3_aa: CSAGRAGGSPREAFF; cdr3_nt: TGCAGCGCCGGCCGGGCCGGCGGAAGCCCAAGGGAAGCTTTCTTT
clone_size: NA; j_call: TRBJ2-1; v_call: TRBV29-1; d_call: TRBD2; cdr3_aa: CSVSAGGRSSYNEQFF; cdr3_nt: TGCAGCGTCTCGGCCGGCGGGAGGAGCTCCTACAATGAGCAGTTCTTC
clone_size: NA; j_call: TRBJ2-3; v_call: TRBV28; d_call: TRBD2; cdr3_aa: CASSWEGGSPDTQYF; cdr3_nt: TGTGCCAGCAGTTGGGAGGGCGGTTCCCCAGATACGCAGTATTTT
clone_size: NA; j_call: TRBJ2-1; v_call: TRBV19; d_call: TRBD2; cdr3_aa: CASSISGRASEQFF; cdr3_nt: TGTGCCAGTAGTATAAGCGGGAGGGCCTCTGAGCAGTTCTTC
clone_size: NA; j_call: TRBJ1-5; v_call: TRBV7-2; d_call: NA; cdr3_aa: CASTPKGGGNQPQHF; cdr3_nt: TGTGCCAGCACCCCGAAGGGTGGGGGCAATCAGCCCCAGCATTTT
clone_size: NA; j_call: TRBJ2-7; v_call: TRBV10-3; d_call: TRBD2; cdr3_aa: CAIRGLANSYEQYF; cdr3_nt: TGTGCCATCAGGGGACTAGCAAACTCCTACGAGCAGTACTTC
clone_size: few; j_call: TRBJ2-1; v_call: TRBV27; d_call: TRBD1; cdr3_aa: CASSFAGTGEGEQFF; cdr3_nt: TGTGCCAGCAGTTTCGCCGGGACAGGGGAAGGTGAGCAGTTCTTC
clone_size: many; j_call: TRBJ2-5; v_call: TRBV21-1; d_call: NA; cdr3_aa: CASSKGTPRLVKTQYF; cdr3_nt: TGTGCCAGCAGCAAAGGAACACCGAGACTGGTAAAGACCCAGTACTTC
clone_size: NA; j_call: TRBJ2-1; v_call: TRBV5-6; d_call: TRBD2; cdr3_aa: CASSHPGRAFYNEQFF; cdr3_nt: TGTGCCAGCAGCCACCCCGGGAGGGCCTTCTACAATGAGCAGTTCTTC
clone_size: many; j_call: TRBJ2-7; v_call: TRBV28; d_call: NA; cdr3_aa: CASSLFLYEQYF; cdr3_nt: TGTGCCAGCAGTTTATTCCTCTACGAGCAGTACTTC
clone_size: NA; j_call: TRBJ1-5; v_call: TRBV27; d_call: NA; cdr3_aa: CASSLSIRGYQPQHF; cdr3_nt: TGTGCCAGCAGTTTATCGATTAGGGGGTATCAGCCCCAGCATTTT
clone_size: once; j_call: TRBJ2-7; v_call: TRBV11-3; d_call: NA; cdr3_aa: CASSRGGGRPGEQYF; cdr3_nt: TGTGCCAGCAGCCGAGGAGGAGGTAGGCCGGGGGAGCAGTACTTC
clone_size: NA; j_call: TRBJ1-4; v_call: TRBV10-3; d_call: TRBD1; cdr3_aa: CAISESTGDNEKLFF; cdr3_nt: TGTGCCATCAGTGAGTCTACAGGGGATAATGAAAAACTGTTTTTT
clone_size: many; j_call: TRBJ1-1; v_call: TRBV28; d_call: TRBD1; cdr3_aa: CASSLQGADTEAFF; cdr3_nt: TGTGCCAGCAGTTTACAGGGGGCTGACACTGAAGCTTTCTTT
clone_size: NA; j_call: TRBJ1-1; v_call: TRBV7-9; d_call: NA; cdr3_aa: CASSLAGNTEAFF; cdr3_nt: TGTGCCAGCAGCCTCGCGGGGAACACTGAAGCTTTCTTT
clone_size: NA; j_call: TRBJ1-1; v_call: TRBV7-5; d_call: NA; cdr3_aa: CVRSLSVGRNTEAFF; cdr3_nt: TGTGTCAGAAGCTTATCCGTGGGCCGGAACACTGAAGCTTTCTTT